The 25 T cell receptor beta chains below all came from one sample that was sequenced in a study of T-cell memory formation after mild COVID-19. TCRdb itself ran the 5' RACE reads through MiXCR, one entry per CDR3 protein. The table lists about 400,000 distinct CDR3 sequences, more than 20% of them singletons. Input material: PBMCs or a T cell subset sorted from them (not recorded which). The receptors come from an adult woman who had mild COVID-19 (a few samples of this study predate the infection). Cell type and time point are not known.

This chain connects TRBV30 to TRBJ2-6, with TRBD2 matching over 7 bases. The CDR3 is 14 residues long. V lost 8 bases, J lost 6 bases, and 10 bases stayed unmatched. The germline V gene encodes CDR1 GTSNPN and CDR2 SVGIG (reference sequence). The CDR3 nucleotides read TGTGCCACCCCGGGGGGAGGGGAGGCCAACGTCCTGACTTTC. Its protein is CATPGGGEANVLTF.

This clonotype was counted ten times or more. This chain connects TRBV12-3 or TRBV12-4 to TRBJ1-2; D is unresolved. CDR3 size: 11 residues. Trimming took off 3 bases at V and 8 bases at J, with 7 bases between the two ends. CDR3 sequence reads: CASSLGLGYTF. The CDR3 DNA sequence: TGTGCCAGCAGTTTGGGGTTGGGCTACACCTTC.

This clonotype occurred a few times. The gene calls are TRBV10-3 and TRBJ1-1, with 8 bases matching TRBD1. CDR3 length equals 16 residues. Unmatched junction bases numbered 6, after V lost 2 bases and J lost 1 base. Germline lookup yields CDR1 ENHRY and CDR2 SYGVKD. CDR3 protein: CAISETNRGRNTEAFF. The CDR3 DNA is TGTGCCATCAGTGAGACGAACAGGGGGAGGAACACTGAAGCTTTCTTT.

The chain carries TRBV24-1 and TRBJ1-2; 8 bases align to TRBD1. J gave up 4 bases and V 4 bases, and 7 bases lay outside the gene matches. The CDR3 totals 15 residues. The germline V gene has CDR1 KGHDR and CDR2 SFDVKD. The CDR3 protein is CATSDPGGSSYGYTF. In DNA, the CDR3 is TGTGCCACCAGTGACCCAGGGGGCAGTAGCTATGGCTACACCTTC.

The chain links TRBV5-1 to TRBJ2-1; 9 bases are shared with TRBD2. Germline CDR1 reads SGHRS; CDR2 reads YFSETQ. The CDR3 covers 15 residues. Losses at the gene ends were 3 bases for V and 2 bases for J; bases not matched to a gene: 3. In nucleotides, the CDR3 is TGCGCCAGCAGCTCCGGCGGGGGGGCCTACAATGAGCAGTTCTTC. This codes for CASSSGGGAYNEQFF.

The chain carries TRBV4-1 and TRBJ1-1; unclear D gene. V was pared by 7 bases and J by 8 bases, with 17 bases between. CDR1 and CDR2 (germline): MGHRA, YSYEKL. The CDR3 consists of 13 residues. The CDR3 sequence: CASTRGRFNEAFF. CDR3 in DNA: TGCGCCAGCACCCGAGGCAGGTTTAACGAAGCTTTCTTT.

This chain joins TRBV20-1 and TRBJ1-1; TRBD1 might be the D (5 bases). Trimming took 3 bases from V and 1 from J, leaving 15 bases between them. CDR1 is DFQATT and CDR2 is SNEGSKA in the germline V gene (reference sequence). The CDR3 extends over 15 amino acids. The CDR3: CSASAAGRKNTEAFF. As DNA, the CDR3 is TGCAGTGCTAGTGCGGCGGGGCGTAAGAACACTGAAGCTTTCTTT.

J is TRBJ2-1 and V is TRBV15; unclear D gene. The CDR3 is made up of 14 amino acids. Germline CDR1 and CDR2: LNHNV and YYDKDF (reference sequence). The germline V and J ends were trimmed by 1 base and 5 bases, with 9 bases remaining between them. For the CDR3, the DNA is TGTGCCACCAGCAGAGCTGGCGGAAACAATGAGCAGTTCTTC. Residues: CATSRAGGNNEQFF.

This clonotype was counted at least ten times. This chain links TRBV7-2 with TRBJ1-2; no clear D. V was trimmed by 5 bases and J by 8 bases, leaving 15 bases between them. Germline assignment: CDR1 SGHTA and CDR2 FQGNSA. This CDR3 spans 13 amino acids. This CDR3 reads CASSQGPERGYTF. The CDR3 DNA reads TGTGCCAGCAGCCAAGGACCGGAGAGGGGCTACACCTTC.

The CDR3 coding sequence is TGTGCCAGCAGCCCCCTGGCCTGGACAGTACGCGACGAGCAGTACTTC. Protein sequence: CASSPLAWTVRDEQYF. The genes are TRBV11-1 and TRBJ2-7; weak D call: TRBD1 (6 bases). Per germline, CDR1 SGHAT and CDR2 FQDESV (reference sequence). The CDR3 has 16 residues. The V gene lost 5 bases and the J gene lost 5 bases, with 22 bases spanning the gap.

This clonotype was detected a few times. The chain couples TRBV6-5 to TRBJ2-7; weak D call: TRBD2 (5 bases). The CDR3 consists of 16 residues. V was pared by 5 bases and J by 0 bases, with 17 bases between. From germline, CDR1 is MNHEY and CDR2 SVGAGI. Written as DNA, the CDR3 is TGTGCCAGCAGTGCCGAGCGCGGGTACCTCTCCTACGAGCAGTACTTC. Its protein product is CASSAERGYLSYEQYF.

The chain has TRBV27 and TRBJ1-6; 9 nucleotides line up with TRBD1. Germline lookup yields CDR1 MNHEY and CDR2 SMNVEV (reference sequence). With 4 bases clipped from V and 6 bases from J, the junction kept 4 bases outside the gene matches. The CDR3 is 15 amino acids. The chain's CDR3 is CASSSGQGFNSPLHF. In DNA, the CDR3 is TGTGCCAGCAGTTCCGGACAGGGGTTTAATTCACCCCTCCACTTT.

This chain connects TRBV7-6 to TRBJ2-1; 7 positions agree with TRBD2. V was pared by 3 bases and J by 8 bases, with 4 bases of the junction left unmatched. CDR1 is SGHVS and CDR2 is FNYEAQ in the germline V gene. The CDR3 has 13 amino acids. CDR3 loop: CASSLSGGYEQFF. The CDR3 bases are TGTGCCAGCAGCTTGTCCGGGGGGTATGAGCAGTTCTTC.

This clonotype was counted between two and nine times. The rearrangement joins TRBV7-9 to TRBJ1-2; the match to TRBD1 covers 9 bases. V lost 3 bases and J lost 6; bases outside the gene matches: 8. Germline lookup yields CDR1 SEHNR and CDR2 FQNEAQ (reference sequence). CDR3 length equals 15 residues. The CDR3 nucleotides are TGTGCCAGCAGCTTCGCGGGACAGGGAAATCATGGCTACACCTTC. Its protein is CASSFAGQGNHGYTF.

The chain combines TRBV5-1 with TRBJ2-1; D is possibly TRBD1 or TRBD2 (6 bases each). Trimming removed 7 bases at V and 6 bases at J, with 14 bases between. CDR1 and CDR2 from the germline V gene are SGHRS and YFSETQ. This CDR3 has 13 amino acids. DNA of the CDR3: TGCGCCAGCGGGGCGGGACACGGCAATGAGCAGTTCTTC. Amino acid sequence: CASGAGHGNEQFF. The full variable domain, its missing parts supplied by reference TRBV5-1 and TRBJ2-1, is KAGVTQTPRYLIKTRGQQVTLSCSPISGHRSVSWYQQTPGQGLQFLFEYFSETQRNKGNFPGRFSGRQFSNSRSEMNVSTLELGDSALYLCASGAGHGNEQFFGPGTRLTVL.

This clonotype was detected only a few times. The rearrangement uses TRBV4-2 and TRBJ2-2, with TRBD2 matching 9 bases. The CDR3 consists of 15 residues. Trimming at V came to 4 bases and at J to 4 bases, leaving 4 bases not matched to a gene. CDR1 and CDR2 from the germline V gene are LGHNA and YNFKEQ. The CDR3 DNA reads as TGTGCCAGCAGCCGGCCGGGACTAGCCACCGGGGAGCTGTTTTTT. The encoded protein is CASSRPGLATGELFF.

This clonotype appeared a few times. The chain has TRBV7-2 and TRBJ2-1, with no clear D. Trimming stripped 5 bases from V and 8 bases from J, with 25 bases between. The CDR3 contains 17 residues. Germline V CDR1 and CDR2: SGHTA, FQGNSA. The CDR3 here is CASSTTYSRLSRDEQFF. Here the CDR3 DNA reads TGTGCCAGCAGCACAACTTACTCCCGTCTGAGTCGGGATGAGCAGTTCTTC.

V usage is TRBV5-1 and J usage is TRBJ1-3; D is ambiguous. Germline CDR1 is SGHRS and CDR2 is YFSETQ. CDR3 length equals 17 residues. V shed 0 bases and J shed 0 bases, with 13 bases lying between them. DNA of the CDR3: TGCGCCAGCAGCTTGGACTTTCCGATTGACTCTGGAAACACCATATATTTT. Its protein is CASSLDFPIDSGNTIYF.

This clonotype has only a few counts. V gene TRBV12-3 or TRBV12-4 combines with J gene TRBJ1-2; D possibly corresponds to TRBD1 (5 bases). The CDR3 covers 14 residues. V was clipped by 3 bases and J by 4 bases, with 12 bases between them. CDR3 sequence: CASSLGTEGYGYTF. CDR3 DNA sequence: TGTGCCAGCAGTTTGGGGACCGAAGGCTATGGCTACACCTTC.

The J gene is TRBJ2-2, the V gene TRBV24-1; 9 bases map to TRBD1. Losses at the gene ends were 1 base for V and 5 bases for J; bases not matched to a gene: 4. In germline, CDR1 is KGHDR, CDR2 SFDVKD. The CDR3 loop spans 16 amino acids. CDR3 in amino acids: CATSDLLGQGTGELFF. The CDR3 DNA reads as TGTGCCACCAGTGATTTATTGGGACAGGGAACCGGGGAGCTGTTTTTT.

The J gene is TRBJ2-7, the V gene TRBV2; D might be TRBD2 (5 bases). V dropped 5 bases and J dropped 4 bases, with 18 bases sitting between them. There are 15 residues in the CDR3. Germline CDR1 SNHLY, CDR2 FYNNEI. In nucleotides, the CDR3 is TGTGCCAGCAGTCCCAACCCGGAGGTACTATACGAGCAGTACTTC. This sequence encodes CASSPNPEVLYEQYF.

The chain has TRBV5-1 and TRBJ1-1; possibly TRBD1 for D (6 bases). Germline V CDR1 and CDR2: SGHRS, YFSETQ. CDR3 length equals 15 residues. V lost 0 bases to trimming and J lost 1 base, with 10 bases between them. CDR3 in amino acids: CASSLVGTQNTEAFF. As DNA, the CDR3 is TGCGCCAGCAGCTTGGTCGGGACACAGAACACTGAAGCTTTCTTT.

The V call is TRBV27, the J call TRBJ2-7; no clear D. The CDR3 length is 13 residues. The germline CDR1 and CDR2 sequences are MNHEY and SMNVEV (reference sequence). Deletions cut 0 bases from V and 1 base from J, with 4 bases between. CDR3 in amino acids: CASSLSASYEQYF. DNA for the CDR3: TGTGCCAGCAGTTTATCAGCGTCCTACGAGCAGTACTTC.

This clonotype appeared a few times. CDR3 DNA sequence: TGCGCCAGCAGCCCGCGCGGGGCTCCCAACTACGAGCAGTACTTC. Amino acid sequence: CASSPRGAPNYEQYF. The chain couples TRBV4-1 to TRBJ2-7; D might be TRBD2 (6 bases). CDR3 length: 15 amino acids. Per germline, CDR1 MGHRA and CDR2 YSYEKL. Trimming removed 4 bases at V and 3 bases at J, with 16 bases between.

This clonotype was detected a few times. The rearrangement uses TRBV28 and TRBJ2-7; D is uncertain. The CDR3 is made up of 14 amino acids. Germline CDR1 reads MDHEN; CDR2 reads SYDVKM. Trimming stripped 5 bases from V and 3 bases from J, with 14 bases between. This CDR3 is CASSPTIRHYEQYF. The CDR3 bases are TGTGCCAGCAGTCCAACCATCAGGCACTACGAGCAGTACTTC.